This T cell receptor beta chain was obtained from a study of neurological immune-mediated disorders. Whole-study findings and limits: CDR3 amino acid sequences of expanded clones were not shared across subjects, a result suggesting private repertoires in all groups.

Synthesis of cDNA was accomplished via 5'RACE employing 10-nucleotide random UMIs. In each sequencing run, over 180 million TCR-beta sequences were generated from 15-18 subjects. One entry per CDR3 protein results from TCRdb running MiXCR on the 5' RACE reads. The table lists some 65,000 distinct CDR3 sequences, roughly 5.5% of them singletons. CDR3 length equals 14 residues. Between the trimmed V and J ends, which lost 5 bases and 5 bases, there was a span of 15 bases. This clonotype was recorded many times. The antigen is undetermined. The receptor was isolated from a woman in her 30s with multiple sclerosis. The chain recombines TRBV12-3 or TRBV12-4 with TRBJ2-5; possible D gene TRBD1, 6 bases. The sample taken for sequencing was PBMCs. The CDR3 region has the DNA TGTGCCAGCAGTGCCCCTGGGGGCGGGGAGACCCAGTACTTC. Protein product: CASSAPGGGETQYF.